The TCR beta chain described here comes from a study of Ad26.COV2.S vaccination and SARS-CoV-2 variants. Germline V CDR1 and CDR2: ENHRY, SYGVKD. This CDR3 has 13 amino acids. V lost 4 bases and J lost 7, with 13 bases in between. As to this clone: Its specificity is not known.

Using immunoSEQ multiplex PCR, the repertoire was profiled, and TCRdb retains in-frame clones only, with some absent. The data show 120,000 to 150,000 clones, more than 80% seen once. Findings and caveats of the study: Researchers reported similar non-spike TCR breadth in vaccine and placebo recipients. Those who received the vaccine showed greater spike-specific TCR breadth than those given placebo.

This receptor was taken from a human donor who had recovered from COVID-19. The V gene is TRBV10-3, the J gene TRBJ1-2; D may be TRBD1 (6 bases). The sample consisted of peripheral blood, taken after recovery from COVID-19. The CDR3 here is CAISAGDKSGYTF. The CDR3 DNA reads as TGTGCCATCAGTGCAGGGGATAAGTCTGGCTACACCTTC.